These 14 T cell receptor beta chains were sequenced from one sample in a study of memory CD4+ T cells and cytomegalovirus serostatus. Single viable CD3+CD4+CD8-CD45RO+ cells were sorted as the memory CD4+ T cells. The method was immunoSEQ multiplex PCR; TCRdb's version includes in-frame clones alone and lacks a portion of them. The sample consists of 80,000 or so clones, just under 80% of them appearing once. The sequenced material came from memory CD4+ T cells from blood. Receptors originate from an adult in good health and CMV-seropositive.

The chain joins TRBV21-1 to TRBJ2-7. TRBV21-1 is an annotated pseudogene. The length of the CDR3 is 13 residues. The CDR3 region has the DNA TGTGCCAGCCAGCCGGCCGGCTTCTACGAGCAGTACGTC. Translated, it gives CASQPAGFYEQYV.

The table lists this clone with a few counts. This chain uses TRBV6-1 with TRBJ2-5, with D possibly called TRBD1 or TRBD2 (6 bases each). The ends were cut back, 6 bases at V and 5 bases at J, with 19 bases in the middle. This CDR3 contains 15 residues. Germline-derived CDR1 and CDR2 are MNHNS and SASEGT. This CDR3 reads CASRLQGMGGETQYF. In DNA form, the CDR3 reads TGTGCCAGCAGGCTACAGGGTATGGGAGGCGAGACCCAGTACTTC.

The chain links TRBV28 to TRBJ1-1; D remains unclear. V lost 5 bases and J 8 bases, leaving 12 bases between the germline ends. CDR3 length: 12 amino acids. Germline values: CDR1 MDHEN, CDR2 SYDVKM. The CDR3 DNA reads as TGTGCCAGCAGTCCCCTGTTAGGGGAAGCTTTCTTT. The encoded protein is CASSPLLGEAFF.

The chain couples TRBV6-6 to TRBJ2-5; TRBD1 matches at 7 bases. The V gene's germline CDR1 is MNHNY and CDR2 SVGAGI (reference sequence). This CDR3 has 13 residues. With V trimmed by 5 bases and J by 5 bases, 5 bases remained unmatched. The CDR3 here is CASSRQGAETQYF. The CDR3 DNA is TGTGCCAGCAGTAGACAGGGTGCGGAGACCCAGTACTTC.

The rearrangement links TRBV10-2 to TRBJ1-1; TRBD1 matches 8 bases. Trimming cost V 3 bases and J 4 bases; bases outside gene matches: 4. There are 14 residues in the CDR3. Germline V gives CDR1 WSHSY, CDR2 SAAADI. CDR3 bases: TGCGCCAGCAGTGAAGGGACAGGTGGCACTGAAGCTTTCTTT. This codes for CASSEGTGGTEAFF.

The J gene is TRBJ1-3, the V gene TRBV7-2; TRBD1 matches at 7 bases. Trimming took 4 bases from V and 4 from J; bases not matched to a gene: 7. Germline V CDR1 and CDR2: SGHTA, FQGNSA. This CDR3 has 15 residues. The CDR3 sequence is CASSSQPGGGNTIYF. DNA of the CDR3: TGTGCCAGCAGCTCTCAGCCAGGGGGAGGAAACACCATATATTTT.

This chain links TRBV30 with TRBJ2-7; no firm D call. Germline V gene lookup returns CDR1 GTSNPN and CDR2 SVGIG (reference sequence). The CDR3 is 13 residues long. The ends were cut back, 7 bases at V and 5 bases at J, with 18 bases in the middle. The CDR3 is CALSLGLGDEQYF. The CDR3 DNA follows: TGTGCCTTGTCCCTAGGTCTTGGCGACGAGCAGTACTTC.

The V and J genes are TRBV9 and TRBJ2-3, with 7 bases that match TRBD1. Germline CDR1 reads SGDLS; CDR2 reads YYNGEE. CDR3 length: 14 amino acids. Unmatched junction bases numbered 5, after V lost 3 bases and J lost 4 bases. The CDR3 spells CASSASTGSDTQYF. The CDR3 DNA reads as TGTGCCAGCAGCGCCTCGACAGGGTCAGATACGCAGTATTTT.

The chain employs TRBV28 and TRBJ2-5; 9 bases fit TRBD1. Germline V gene sequence: CDR1 MDHEN, CDR2 SYDVKM. The CDR3 spans 15 residues. The trim removed 6 bases at V and 2 bases at J, leaving 7 bases unmatched. CDR3 sequence (DNA): TGTGCCAGCAGCCCTCAGACAGGGGGACAAGAGACCCAGTACTTC. As protein: CASSPQTGGQETQYF.

The rearrangement uses TRBV6-1 and TRBJ1-2; D gene ambiguous. Germline CDR1 MNHNS, CDR2 SASEGT. The CDR3 loop spans 13 amino acids. V lost 3 bases, J lost 3 bases, and 8 bases lay in between. CDR3 bases: TGTGCCAGCAGTGACCTTGAATACTATGGCTACACCTTC. Translated, it gives CASSDLEYYGYTF.

The gene calls are TRBV7-8 and TRBJ2-2; tentative D call: TRBD2 (5 bases). The CDR3 covers 14 residues. Germline V gene sequence: CDR1 SGHVS, CDR2 FQNEAQ. Trimming pared 3 bases from V and 5 bases from J, leaving 10 bases between. CDR3 residues: CASSFSGLTGELFF. The CDR3 region has the DNA TGTGCCAGCAGCTTCAGCGGCCTAACCGGGGAGCTGTTTTTT. Together with reference TRBV7-8 and TRBJ2-2, the CDR3 gives the full variable domain: GAGVSQSPRYKVAKRGQDVALRCDPISGHVSLFWYQQALGQGPEFLTYFQNEAQLDKSGLPSDRFFAERPEGSVSTLKIQRTQQEDSAVYLCASSFSGLTGELFFGEGSRLTVL.

This chain links TRBV18 with TRBJ1-1; D might be TRBD1 (6 bases). The ends were cut back, 8 bases at V and 1 base at J, with 11 bases in the middle. Germline V lookup: CDR1 KGHSH, CDR2 LQKENI. This CDR3 contains 13 residues. DNA of the CDR3: TGTGCCAGCCTCGAGGGGGGGAACACTGAAGCTTTCTTT. It yields the protein CASLEGGNTEAFF.

V usage is TRBV28 and J usage is TRBJ2-2, with D unclear. Trimming took 2 bases from V and 0 from J, leaving 7 bases between them. The CDR3 is 15 amino acids. Germline V gives CDR1 MDHEN, CDR2 SYDVKM. The CDR3 reads CASSLNPSNTGELFF. The CDR3 DNA reads TGTGCCAGCAGTTTAAACCCCTCGAACACCGGGGAGCTGTTTTTT.

The chain recombines TRBV6-6 with TRBJ2-7, with D possibly called TRBD1 or TRBD2 (7 bases each). Looked up from germline, CDR1 is MNHNY and CDR2 is SVGAGI (reference sequence). Trimming pared 8 bases from V and 2 bases from J, leaving 13 bases between. The CDR3 sequence is 13 residues long. CDR3 bases: TGTGCCAGCGACCAGGGGGGGACCTACGAGCAGTACTTC. This codes for CASDQGGTYEQYF.